This paragraph covers one T cell receptor beta chain sequence. In this sample, this clonotype turned up many times. Its antigen has not been determined. It has no much larger one-base neighbor in the sample; base qualities were not kept. This specimen belongs to a study of T-cell memory formation after mild COVID-19 (dated by TCRdb to the early 2020s). A note on the overall study: Most TCR sequence clusters were specific to one of the two donors. The cohort comprised two young, previously healthy adult volunteers, one female and one male. Longitudinal TCRalpha and TCRbeta repertoire sequencing tracked T-cell clones expanding and contracting after mild COVID-19 in a couple of donors.

V is pared back by 5 bases and J by 0 bases, with 11 bases lying between the germline termini. From a lookup of the germline V gene (reference sequence), CDR1 and CDR2 are MNHNY and SVGAGI. The CDR3 starts with the cysteine, ends with the phenylalanine, and has 15 residues. The DNA shown is the 45-base CDR3, in frame from base 1. This sample was sequenced with an Illumina NovaSeq 6000. Using 5'RACE with constant-segment primers, TCRalpha and TCRbeta cDNA libraries were constructed, with sample barcodes and unique molecular identifiers added in the process. RNA was extracted from every sample with Trizol reagent. Library amplification was performed in two PCR steps, and a second sample barcode and Illumina TruSeq adapters were introduced in the second step. Sequencing of the libraries was done on an Illumina NovaSeq, producing 2 x 150 bp paired-end reads. On the study's bioinformatics: Reads were demultiplexed and collapsed into UMI-guided consensus sequences with migec v1.2.7. Using mixcr v2.1.11, the UMI consensuses were aligned to TRA and TRB V and J templates and assembled into clonotypes. Expanded or contracted clonotypes were those called significant by both edgeR and NoisET, with noise models trained on biological replicates. For edgeR calls, the cutoffs were a false discovery rate-adjusted p below 0.01 and a log2 fold-change threshold of 1. As an exploratory analysis of dynamics, max-normalized trajectories of the 1000 most abundant clonotypes were examined with PCA combined with hierarchical clustering. Each responding clone was given a CD4 or CD8 phenotype based on the CD4+ and CD8+ repertoires, which had been sequenced separately. TCRdb ran its own pipeline on the public reads, namely fastp trimming at Q25 and MiXCR clone calling, and kept in-frame beta chains. Each entry merges the rows of one CDR3 protein and shows their most common DNA and genes. TCRdb's processing, not the authors' own work, is the source of the V and J calls. The sample yields 110,000 to 150,000 distinct CDR3 sequences; roughly 24% were counted once. The leading ten clones occupy approximately 24% of the sample.

General conclusions and limits of the study: Only a couple of mild cases were covered by the study, and larger cohorts that include severe cases with pre-infection samples were considered necessary. SARS-CoV-2 specificity of the second-wave clones peaking on day 37 was not confirmed. Some responding clones were found in pre-infection memory, which suggests that pre-existing cross-reactive memory T cells took part in the SARS-CoV-2 response. Contracting CD4+ clones were found mainly in CM and EM memory subsets, while CD8+ clones were enriched in EMRA. Clones contracting from day 15 to 85 had balanced CD4/CD8 phenotypes, while a second wave expanding from day 15 to 37 was biased towards CD4+.

PBMCs were isolated by Ficoll-Paque density gradient centrifugation. The chain links TRBV6-6 with TRBJ1-3, with no confident D gene call. The TCR originated in an adult woman who had mild COVID-19 (a few samples of this study predate the infection). The sample titles of this study are shuffled in the database, so cell type and time point are left out; the donor was told from shared clones. Material for sequencing was PBMCs or a T cell subset sorted from them (not recorded which). The sequenced DNA: TGTGCCAGCAGTCATTACACGAGCTCTGGAAACACCATATATTTT. Protein translation: CASSHYTSSGNTIYF.